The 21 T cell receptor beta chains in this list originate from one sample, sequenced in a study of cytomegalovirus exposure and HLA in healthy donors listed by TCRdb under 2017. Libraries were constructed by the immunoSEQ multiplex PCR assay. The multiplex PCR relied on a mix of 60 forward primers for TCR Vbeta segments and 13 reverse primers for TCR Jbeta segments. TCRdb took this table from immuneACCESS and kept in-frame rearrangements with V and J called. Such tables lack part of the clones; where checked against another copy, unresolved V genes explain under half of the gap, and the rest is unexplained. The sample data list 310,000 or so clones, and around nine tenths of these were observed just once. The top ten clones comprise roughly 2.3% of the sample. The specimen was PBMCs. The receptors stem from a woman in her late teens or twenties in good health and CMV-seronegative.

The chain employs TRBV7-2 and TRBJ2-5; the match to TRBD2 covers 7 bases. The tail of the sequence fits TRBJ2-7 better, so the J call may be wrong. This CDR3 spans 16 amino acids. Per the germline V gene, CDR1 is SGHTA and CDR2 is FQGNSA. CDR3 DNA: TGTGCCAGCAGCTTAGGGTTTAGGAGCGGGGTTTACGAGCAGTACTTC. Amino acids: CASSLGFRSGVYEQYF.

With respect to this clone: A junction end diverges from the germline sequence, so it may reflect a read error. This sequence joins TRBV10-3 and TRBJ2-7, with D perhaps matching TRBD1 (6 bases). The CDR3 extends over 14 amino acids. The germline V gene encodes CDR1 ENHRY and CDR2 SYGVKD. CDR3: CAISDLGASSEQYF. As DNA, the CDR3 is TGTGCCATCAGTGATCTGGGGGCGTCCTCCGAGCAGTACTTC.

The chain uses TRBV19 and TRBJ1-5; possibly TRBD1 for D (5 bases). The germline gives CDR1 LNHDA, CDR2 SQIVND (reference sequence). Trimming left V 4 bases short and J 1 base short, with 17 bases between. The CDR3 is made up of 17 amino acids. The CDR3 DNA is TGTGCCAGTAGTAAACTGGGACTACTAGCAAGCAATCAGCCCCAGCATTTT. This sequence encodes CASSKLGLLASNQPQHF.

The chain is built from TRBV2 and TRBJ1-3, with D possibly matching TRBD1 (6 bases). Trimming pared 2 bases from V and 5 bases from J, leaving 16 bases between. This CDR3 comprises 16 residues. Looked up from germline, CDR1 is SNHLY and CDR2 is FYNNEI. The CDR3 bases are TGTGCCAGCAGTGAAAGGGGGGGGTACTCGAGAAACACCATATATTTT. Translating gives CASSERGGYSRNTIYF.

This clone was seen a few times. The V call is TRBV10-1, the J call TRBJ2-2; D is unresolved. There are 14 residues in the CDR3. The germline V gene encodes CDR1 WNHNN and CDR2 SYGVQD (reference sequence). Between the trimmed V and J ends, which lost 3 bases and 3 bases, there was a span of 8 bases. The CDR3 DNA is TGCGCCAGCAGTGATAACTACGACACCGGGGAGCTGTTTTTT. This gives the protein CASSDNYDTGELFF.

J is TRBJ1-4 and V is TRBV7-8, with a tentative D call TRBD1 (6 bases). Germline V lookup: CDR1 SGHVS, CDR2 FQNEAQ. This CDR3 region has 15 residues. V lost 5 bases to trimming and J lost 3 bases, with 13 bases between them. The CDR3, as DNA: TGTGCCAGCAGCCAGCCAGGGGCATCTAATGAAAAACTGTTTTTT. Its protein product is CASSQPGASNEKLFF.

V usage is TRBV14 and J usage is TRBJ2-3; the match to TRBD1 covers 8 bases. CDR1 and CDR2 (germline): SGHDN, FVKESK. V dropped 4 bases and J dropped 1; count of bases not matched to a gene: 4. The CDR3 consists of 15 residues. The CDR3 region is CASSPPTGGTDTQYF. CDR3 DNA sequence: TGTGCCAGCAGCCCCCCGACAGGGGGCACAGATACGCAGTATTTT.

The CDR3 region has the DNA TGTGCCTCGACAGGACGCTCCTACGAGCAGTACTTC. This translates into CASTGRSYEQYF. The chain links TRBV30 to TRBJ2-7; maybe TRBD1 (6 bases). CDR1 and CDR2 from the germline V gene are GTSNPN and SVGIG (reference sequence). Trimming cost V 7 bases and J 0 bases, with 10 bases left between them. The CDR3 covers 12 residues.

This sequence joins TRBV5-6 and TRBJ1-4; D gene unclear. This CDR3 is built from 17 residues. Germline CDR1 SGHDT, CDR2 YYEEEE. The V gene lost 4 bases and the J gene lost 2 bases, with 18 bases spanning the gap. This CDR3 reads CASSPGVEWSTNEKLFF. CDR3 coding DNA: TGTGCCAGCAGCCCCGGGGTAGAATGGAGTACTAATGAAAAACTGTTTTTT.

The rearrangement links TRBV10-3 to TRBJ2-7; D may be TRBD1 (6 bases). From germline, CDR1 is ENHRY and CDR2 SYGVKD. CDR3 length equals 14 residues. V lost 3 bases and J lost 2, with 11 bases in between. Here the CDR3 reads CAISDPGTTYEQYF. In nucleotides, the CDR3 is TGTGCCATCAGTGACCCCGGGACAACCTACGAGCAGTACTTC.

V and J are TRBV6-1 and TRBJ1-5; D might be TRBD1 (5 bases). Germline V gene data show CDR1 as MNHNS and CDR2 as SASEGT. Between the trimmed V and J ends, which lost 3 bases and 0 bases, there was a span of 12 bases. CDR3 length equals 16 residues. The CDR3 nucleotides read TGTGCCAGCAGTGAGATGGACACCTTTAGCAATCAGCCCCAGCATTTT. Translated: CASSEMDTFSNQPQHF.

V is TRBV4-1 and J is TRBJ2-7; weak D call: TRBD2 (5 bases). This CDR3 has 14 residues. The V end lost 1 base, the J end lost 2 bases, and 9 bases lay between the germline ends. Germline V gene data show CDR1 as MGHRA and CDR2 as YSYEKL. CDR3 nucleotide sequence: TGCGCCAGCAGCCAAGCCAGCGGAGCCTACGAGCAGTACTTC. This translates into CASSQASGAYEQYF.

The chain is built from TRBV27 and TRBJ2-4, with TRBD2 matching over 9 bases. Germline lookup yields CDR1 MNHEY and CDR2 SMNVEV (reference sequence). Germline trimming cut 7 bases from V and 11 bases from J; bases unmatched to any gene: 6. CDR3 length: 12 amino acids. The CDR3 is CASTPRTSVQYF. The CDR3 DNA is TGTGCCAGCACTCCCCGGACTAGCGTTCAGTACTTC.

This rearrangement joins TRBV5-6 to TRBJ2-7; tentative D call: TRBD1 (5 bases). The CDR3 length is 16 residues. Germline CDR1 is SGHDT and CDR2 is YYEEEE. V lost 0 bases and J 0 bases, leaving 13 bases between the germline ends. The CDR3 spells CASSLGGRAISYEQYF. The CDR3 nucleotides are TGTGCCAGCAGCTTGGGGGGCAGGGCTATCTCCTACGAGCAGTACTTC.

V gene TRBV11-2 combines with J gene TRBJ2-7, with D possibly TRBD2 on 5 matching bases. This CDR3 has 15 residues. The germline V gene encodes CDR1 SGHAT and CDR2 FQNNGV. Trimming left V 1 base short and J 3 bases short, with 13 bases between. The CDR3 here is CASSLAGTDYYEQYF. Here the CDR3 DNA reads TGTGCCAGCAGCTTAGCGGGAACGGATTACTACGAGCAGTACTTC.

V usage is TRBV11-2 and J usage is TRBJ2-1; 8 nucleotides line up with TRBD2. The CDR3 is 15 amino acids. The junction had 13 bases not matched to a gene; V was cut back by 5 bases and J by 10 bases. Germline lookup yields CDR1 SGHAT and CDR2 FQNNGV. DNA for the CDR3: TGTGCCAGCAGCAATTTAAACGGGGGGGCCGTCGAGCAGTTCTTC. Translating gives CASSNLNGGAVEQFF.

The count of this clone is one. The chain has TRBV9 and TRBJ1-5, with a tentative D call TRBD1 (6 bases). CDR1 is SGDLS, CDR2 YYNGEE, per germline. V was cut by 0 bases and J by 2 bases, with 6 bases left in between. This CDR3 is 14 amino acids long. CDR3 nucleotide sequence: TGTGCCAGCAGCGTAGCAGGGGGCAATCAGCCCCAGCATTTT. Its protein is CASSVAGGNQPQHF.

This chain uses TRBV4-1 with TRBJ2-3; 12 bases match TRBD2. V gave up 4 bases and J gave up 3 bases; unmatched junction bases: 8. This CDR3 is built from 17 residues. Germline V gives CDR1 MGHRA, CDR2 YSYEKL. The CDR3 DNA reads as TGCGCCAGCAGCCCCCAAGACCTAGCGGGGGGGACAGATACGCAGTATTTT. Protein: CASSPQDLAGGTDTQYF.

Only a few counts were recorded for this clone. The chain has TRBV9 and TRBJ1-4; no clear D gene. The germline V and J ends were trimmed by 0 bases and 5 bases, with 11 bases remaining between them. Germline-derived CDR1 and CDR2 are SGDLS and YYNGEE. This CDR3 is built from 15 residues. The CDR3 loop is CASSVGSGLNEKLFF. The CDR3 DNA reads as TGTGCCAGCAGCGTAGGGTCCGGGTTAAATGAAAAACTGTTTTTT.

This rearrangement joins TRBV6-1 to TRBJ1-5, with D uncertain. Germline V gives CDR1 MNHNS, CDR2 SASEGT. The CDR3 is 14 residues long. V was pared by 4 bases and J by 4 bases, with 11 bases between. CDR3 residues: CASSGETPNQPQHF. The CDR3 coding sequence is TGTGCCAGCAGTGGGGAGACACCTAATCAGCCCCAGCATTTT.

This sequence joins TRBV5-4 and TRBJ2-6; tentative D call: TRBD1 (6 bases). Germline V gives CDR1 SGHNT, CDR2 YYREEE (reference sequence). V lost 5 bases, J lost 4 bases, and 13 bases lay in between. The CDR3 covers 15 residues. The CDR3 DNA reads TGTGCCAGCAGTTGGCAGGGGTCCGGGGCCAACGTCCTGACTTTC. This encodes CASSWQGSGANVLTF.